Below, 14 T cell receptor beta chains from the same sample are listed, as sequenced in a study of CD8+CD57+ T cells in acquired aplastic anemia. All sequencing subjects had displayed CD8+CD57+ cell expansion on flow cytometry. According to the study, genomic DNA was the template for TCR beta VDJ and CDR3 profiling. TCRdb reprocessed the reads with MiXCR, giving one entry per CDR3 protein. There are some 170,000 distinct CDR3 sequences in the sample; under 55% occur only once, and around 1.1% lies in the top ten. The sequencing sample was made of sorted CD4+, CD8+, or CD8+CD57+ T cells (not recorded which) from PBMCs. These receptors were obtained from a human donor with aplastic anemia.

This chain uses TRBV2 with TRBJ2-5; 14 bases are a match to TRBD2. The V segment lost 6 bases and the J segment 5 bases; nucleotides outside the gene matches: 5. The V gene's germline CDR1 is SNHLY and CDR2 FYNNEI. The CDR3 totals 15 residues. The CDR3 spells CASSKTSGGVETQYF. CDR3 sequence (DNA): TGTGCCAGCAGCAAGACTAGCGGGGGGGTGGAGACCCAGTACTTC.

V gene TRBV6-1 combines with J gene TRBJ2-1; the D gene could be TRBD1 or TRBD2 (6 bases each). CDR1 and CDR2 from the germline V gene are MNHNS and SASEGT. Trimming stripped 4 bases from V and 5 bases from J, with 18 bases between. CDR3 length equals 16 residues. The chain's CDR3 is CASSVALGGPDNEQFF. The CDR3 region has the DNA TGTGCCAGCAGTGTGGCGTTAGGGGGGCCGGACAATGAGCAGTTCTTC.

This clonotype was observed a handful of times. This chain joins TRBV24-1 and TRBJ1-5; D not resolved. CDR1 and CDR2 (germline): KGHDR, SFDVKD. V lost 0 bases, J lost 2 bases, and 10 bases lay in between. This CDR3 spans 16 amino acids. CDR3 sequence (DNA): TGTGCCACCAGTGATTTGTCGGGTTTCGGCAATCAGCCCCAGCATTTT. Its protein product is CATSDLSGFGNQPQHF.

This clonotype was recorded many times. The genes are TRBV5-8 and TRBJ1-1; D gene ambiguous. The CDR3 sequence is 13 residues long. The V gene lost 5 bases and the J gene lost 0 bases, with 8 bases spanning the gap. Looked up from germline, CDR1 is SGHTS and CDR2 is YDEGEE. The DNA of the CDR3 is TGTGCCAGCAGACGGGCCTTGAACACTGAAGCTTTCTTT. Encoded protein: CASRRALNTEAFF.

The rearrangement links TRBV19 to TRBJ1-2; 9 nucleotides line up with TRBD1. Germline loops: CDR1 LNHDA, CDR2 SQIVND (reference sequence). With 5 bases clipped from V and 6 bases from J, the junction kept 7 bases outside the gene matches. The CDR3 is 14 residues long. In DNA form, the CDR3 reads TGTGCCAGTAGTCTCCGGACAGGGGATAATGGCTACACCTTC. Translation: CASSLRTGDNGYTF.

The chain carries TRBV20-1 and TRBJ2-7, with 12 positions matching TRBD2. V dropped 4 bases and J dropped 4; count of bases not matched to a gene: 8. The CDR3 contains 15 residues. The germline V gene has CDR1 DFQATT and CDR2 SNEGSKA (reference sequence). CDR3 sequence: CSATFLAGGRYEQYF. The DNA of the CDR3 is TGCAGTGCTACGTTCCTAGCGGGGGGGCGGTACGAGCAGTACTTC.

This clonotype was seen repeatedly, ten times or more. This sequence joins TRBV7-6 and TRBJ1-3; D remains unclear. This CDR3 spans 14 amino acids. Trimming removed 0 bases at V and 1 base at J, with 4 bases between. Per the germline V gene, CDR1 is SGHVS and CDR2 is FNYEAQ. Written as DNA, the CDR3 is TGTGCCAGCAGCTTAGCCAGGTCTGGAAACACCATATATTTT. Protein product: CASSLARSGNTIYF. The full variable domain, its missing parts supplied by reference TRBV7-6 and TRBJ1-3, is GAGVSQSPRYKVTKRGQDVALRCDPISGHVSLYWYRQALGQGPEFLTYFNYEAQQDKSGLPNDRFSAERPEGSISTLTIQRTEQRDSAMYRCASSLARSGNTIYFGEGSWLTVV.

The rearrangement joins TRBV24-1 to TRBJ1-2, with a tentative D call TRBD1 (5 bases). The CDR3 covers 13 residues. Germline V lookup: CDR1 KGHDR, CDR2 SFDVKD. The CDR3 nucleotides are TGTGCACTGGGGTTCAGGGACGACTATGGCTACACCTTC. It is translated as CALGFRDDYGYTF.

The rearrangement links TRBV25-1 to TRBJ2-3; D gene unclear. Germline V CDR1 and CDR2: MGHDK, SYGVNS. CDR3 length equals 14 residues. V gave up 6 bases and J gave up 2 bases, with 12 bases separating them. CDR3 coding DNA: TGTGCCAGCAGCGTCAGACTGCACACAGATACGCAGTATTTT. It yields the protein CASSVRLHTDTQYF. Variable domain in full (rest from reference TRBV25-1 and TRBJ2-3): EADIYQTPRYLVIGTGKKITLECSQTMGHDKMYWYQQDPGMELHLIHYSYGVNSTEKGDLSSESTVSRIRTEHFPLTLESARPSHTSQYLCASSVRLHTDTQYFGPGTRLTVL.

A single count supports this clonotype. An end of the junction does not agree with germline; a read error may underlie this. This sequence joins TRBV25-1 and TRBJ2-2; 9 nucleotides align to TRBD1. The CDR3 consists of 16 residues. Germline V gene sequence: CDR1 MGHDK, CDR2 SYGVNS. The CDR3 sequence is CASSPFDRGNTGGLFF. CDR3 coding DNA: TGTGCCAGCAGCCCGTTCGACAGGGGGAACACCGGGGGGCTGTTTTTT.

The CDR3 nucleotides read TGTGCCACCATGGGCATGGGTGTGAATGAGCAGTTCTTC. Protein sequence: CATMGMGVNEQFF. The rearrangement links TRBV15 to TRBJ2-1; D unclear. V was trimmed by 7 bases and J by 7 bases, leaving 14 bases between them. Germline V gene data show CDR1 as LNHNV and CDR2 as YYDKDF (reference sequence). This CDR3 comprises 13 residues.

This clonotype was picked up many times. The CDR3 region has the DNA TGTGCCAGCAGCTTAGATGTGGTTCGGGGCTACACCTTC. Its translation: CASSLDVVRGYTF. The chain employs TRBV7-9 and TRBJ1-2; no definite D call. Trimming removed 1 base from V and 8 bases from J, with 11 bases in between. The CDR3 is 13 residues long. In germline, CDR1 is SEHNR, CDR2 FQNEAQ (reference sequence).

This clonotype came up many times. The V and J genes are TRBV19 and TRBJ2-2; D is perhaps TRBD2 (6 bases). Germline CDR1 reads LNHDA; CDR2 reads SQIVND (reference sequence). The ends were cut back, 5 bases at V and 6 bases at J, with 10 bases in the middle. The CDR3 covers 13 residues. CDR3 nucleotide sequence: TGTGCCAGTAGTGTCAGGAGGGCCGGGGAGCTGTTTTTT. Amino acids: CASSVRRAGELFF. The whole variable domain, filled in from reference TRBV19 and TRBJ2-2, reads DGGITQSPKYLFRKEGQNVTLSCEQNLNHDAMYWYRQDPGQGLRLIYYSQIVNDFQKGDIAEGYSVSREKKESFPLTVTSAQKNPTAFYLCASSVRRAGELFFGEGSRLTVL.

This clonotype was recorded at least ten times. The V call is TRBV7-2, the J call TRBJ2-1, with 10 bases identical to TRBD2. This CDR3 spans 17 amino acids. The germline V gene encodes CDR1 SGHTA and CDR2 FQGNSA. Losses at the gene ends were 3 bases for V and 2 bases for J; bases not matched to a gene: 7. CDR3 nucleotide sequence: TGTGCCAGCAGCTTCCTAGCGGGGGCCCCTCCCTACAATGAGCAGTTCTTC. Residues: CASSFLAGAPPYNEQFF.